Listed below are T cell receptor beta chains from one sample, sequenced in a study of blood T cell repertoires in COVID-19. Method: immunoSEQ multiplex PCR; TCRdb's copy keeps in-frame clones and lacks some. The sample has around 340,000 clones, approximately 86% seen once. Input material: peripheral blood. The receptors were sampled from a woman aged 60-75 years with COVID-19, enrolled during active disease. Each CDR3 is given with its conserved first and last residue. A D gene is named only where the DNA matches it firmly. Clone sizes are given selectively: once, few, many, or a class where the clone is expanded.

size: .; J: TRBJ2-2; length: 15; V: TRBV3-1/TRBV3-2; D: TRBD2; DNA: TGTGCCAGCAGCCGTCTAGCGGGGGGCACCGGGGAGCTGTTTTTT; CDR3: CASSRLAGGTGELFF
size: .; J: TRBJ2-5; length: 13; V: TRBV30; D: .; DNA: TGTGCCTGGATGGGCCAGGGGACGGGGACCCAGTACTTC; CDR3: CAWMGQGTGTQYF
size: .; J: TRBJ1-1; length: 15; V: TRBV5-4; D: TRBD1; DNA: TGTGCCAGCAGCTTGCCCGGACAGGGGGCAGGTGAAGCTTTCTTT; CDR3: CASSLPGQGAGEAFF
size: once; J: TRBJ1-4; length: 16; V: TRBV7-9; D: .; DNA: TGTGCCAGCAGCTTAAGGCAGGGGATTTACGATGAAAAACTGTTTTTT; CDR3: CASSLRQGIYDEKLFF
size: .; J: TRBJ2-7; length: 16; V: TRBV5-1; D: .; DNA: TGCGCCAGCAGCTTGGATAGTGCAGGTTTCTCCTACGAGCAGTACTTC; CDR3: CASSLDSAGFSYEQYF
size: .; J: TRBJ1-4; length: 14; V: TRBV30; D: TRBD1; DNA: TGTGCCTTAGCGGGGCGACAGGGAGAGGAAAAACTGTTTTTT; CDR3: CALAGRQGEEKLFF
size: .; J: TRBJ1-2; length: 15; V: TRBV10-3; D: .; DNA: TGTGCCATCAGTGAGTCGGTAGGGGGTTATAGAGGCTACACCTTC; CDR3: CAISESVGGYRGYTF
size: .; J: TRBJ2-1; length: 13; V: TRBV5-1; D: TRBD1; DNA: TGCGCCAGCAGCCTGGAGACAGGGGCCAAGGAGTTCTTC; CDR3: CASSLETGAKEFF
size: .; J: TRBJ2-5; length: 14; V: TRBV7-6; D: TRBD1; DNA: TGTGCCAGCAGCTCGACAGGGGCGGTCGGGACCCAGTACTTC; CDR3: CASSSTGAVGTQYF
size: few; J: TRBJ2-7; length: 15; V: TRBV10-3; D: TRBD1; DNA: TGTGCCATCAGTGACTTTGGGACAGATTCCTACGAGCAGTACTTC; CDR3: CAISDFGTDSYEQYF
size: once; J: TRBJ1-6; length: 16; V: TRBV4-2; D: .; DNA: TGTGCCAGCAGCCCAAGATCCCAGGGGAATAATTCACCCCTCCACTTT; CDR3: CASSPRSQGNNSPLHF
size: .; J: TRBJ1-1; length: 13; V: TRBV29-1; D: TRBD1; DNA: TGCAGCGTTAACAGGGGGCGGTACACTGAAGCTTTCTTT; CDR3: CSVNRGRYTEAFF
size: .; J: TRBJ1-5; length: 15; V: TRBV2; D: TRBD1; DNA: TGTGCCAGCAGAACGACAGGGTTAGGTAATCAGCCCCAGCATTTT; CDR3: CASRTTGLGNQPQHF
size: .; J: TRBJ1-2; length: 14; V: TRBV25-1; D: .; DNA: TGTGCCAGCAGTGACCGGGAGGATATCTATGGCTACACCTTC; CDR3: CASSDREDIYGYTF
size: .; J: TRBJ2-1; length: 14; V: TRBV5-1; D: TRBD2; DNA: TGCGCCAGCAATAGCGGGGGGTCTTTCAATGAGCAGTTCTTC; CDR3: CASNSGGSFNEQFF
size: .; J: TRBJ2-1; length: 14; V: TRBV5-1; D: TRBD2; DNA: TGCGCCAGCAGCTTAGCGGGGGGGTCGGATGAGCAGTTCTTC; CDR3: CASSLAGGSDEQFF
size: .; J: TRBJ1-1; length: 17; V: TRBV3-1/TRBV3-2; D: .; DNA: TGTGCCAGCAGCCAAGAAGCCAGGGACAAGATGAACACTGAAGCTTTCTTT; CDR3: CASSQEARDKMNTEAFF
size: .; J: TRBJ2-4; length: 15; V: TRBV27; D: .; DNA: TGTGCCAGCAGTTTATATACAGGTCGCGGTAGCATTCAGTACTTC; CDR3: CASSLYTGRGSIQYF
size: .; J: TRBJ2-4; length: 19; V: TRBV4-1; D: TRBD1; DNA: TGCGCCAGCAGCCAAGACTTAGGGACAGATTTTCTAGCCAAAAACATTCAGTACTTC; CDR3: CASSQDLGTDFLAKNIQYF
size: once; J: TRBJ1-1; length: 14; V: TRBV7-9; D: .; DNA: TGTGCCAGCAGCTCTAACGTCGGGATCACTGAAGCTTTCTTT; CDR3: CASSSNVGITEAFF
size: .; J: TRBJ2-7; length: 13; V: TRBV19; D: .; DNA: TGTGCCAGTAGCCGGGGGGCGGTGTACGAGCAGTACTTC; CDR3: CASSRGAVYEQYF
size: .; J: TRBJ2-3; length: 14; V: TRBV7-2; D: .; DNA: TGTGCCAGCAGCCCCTCTTATAGCACAGATACGCAGTATTTT; CDR3: CASSPSYSTDTQYF
size: .; J: TRBJ2-7; length: 13; V: TRBV5-6; D: TRBD2; DNA: TGTGCCAGCAGCTTCGGAGCGGGGGGCGAGCAGTACTTC; CDR3: CASSFGAGGEQYF
size: .; J: TRBJ1-2; length: 13; V: TRBV2; D: .; DNA: TGTGCCAGCAGTGTCGAGGCTAACTATGGCTACACCTTC; CDR3: CASSVEANYGYTF
size: .; J: TRBJ1-3; length: 15; V: TRBV9; D: .; DNA: TGTGCCAGCAGCACCCAAACAGGGCCCGGAAACACCATATATTTT; CDR3: CASSTQTGPGNTIYF
size: .; J: TRBJ2-2; length: 16; V: TRBV9; D: TRBD1; DNA: TGTGCCAGCAGCGTGAGAGGACAGGGGGCCCCCGGGGAGCTGTTTTTT; CDR3: CASSVRGQGAPGELFF
size: .; J: TRBJ1-2; length: 19; V: TRBV11-2; D: TRBD1; DNA: TGTGCCAGCAGCTTTTTTCTCCGGGACAGGGGGAGGGTTAAATATGGCTACACCTTC; CDR3: CASSFFLRDRGRVKYGYTF